A single sample is the source of the 11 T cell receptor beta chains below, sequenced in a study of OX40 agonist ivuxolimab in advanced cancers. Profiled with immunoSEQ multiplex PCR; TCRdb holds only in-frame clones, not every one. This table holds around 97,000 clones, about nine tenths found once. The sample was CD4+ or CD8+ T cells sorted from blood, taken in a trial of the OX40 agonist ivuxolimab. These TCRs come from an adult with an advanced solid tumor such as melanoma, head and neck, liver or kidney cancer.

This clone was counted between two and nine times. This rearrangement joins TRBV19 to TRBJ1-5, with D perhaps matching TRBD1 (5 bases). CDR1 is LNHDA and CDR2 is SQIVND in the germline V gene (reference sequence). CDR3 length: 15 residues. Between the trimmed V and J ends, which lost 9 bases and 3 bases, there was a span of 18 bases. The CDR3 bases are TGTGCCAGCAGGGTCAAATGGACGGTCAATCAGCCCCAGCATTTT. Protein sequence: CASRVKWTVNQPQHF.

The chain carries TRBV27 and TRBJ1-5; D ambiguous. Germline lookup yields CDR1 MNHEY and CDR2 SMNVEV (reference sequence). The CDR3 has 13 amino acids. Trimming stripped 7 bases from V and 3 bases from J, with 10 bases between. The CDR3 spells CASKFSSNQPQHF. For the CDR3, the DNA is TGTGCCAGCAAATTCAGTTCCAATCAGCCCCAGCATTTT.

The chain joins TRBV6-1 to TRBJ2-2, with TRBD1 matching over 8 bases. V lost 10 bases to trimming and J lost 3 bases; unmatched junction nucleotides: 7. This CDR3 spans 14 amino acids. Germline V gives CDR1 MNHNS, CDR2 SASEGT. The CDR3 reads CATPGQDYTGELFF. In DNA, the CDR3 is TGTGCCACACCGGGACAGGACTACACCGGGGAGCTGTTTTTT.

The rearrangement uses TRBV10-2 and TRBJ1-6; possibly TRBD1 for D (5 bases). V lost 10 bases to trimming and J lost 7 bases, with 14 bases between them. Germline CDR1 WSHSY, CDR2 SAAADI. This CDR3 comprises 13 residues. CDR3 amino acids: CAIQPGLNSPLHF. The CDR3 nucleotides read TGCGCCATCCAGCCGGGACTAAATTCACCCCTCCACTTT.

This sequence joins TRBV19 and TRBJ1-3; weak D call: TRBD1 (5 bases). V lost 4 bases and J lost 2, with 12 bases in between. The CDR3 is 15 residues long. The germline V gene has CDR1 LNHDA and CDR2 SQIVND (reference sequence). CDR3 protein: CASSRGSSAGNTIYF. The CDR3 region has the DNA TGTGCCAGTAGTAGGGGGTCCTCGGCTGGAAACACCATATATTTT. Combining the CDR3 with reference TRBV19 and TRBJ1-3 gives the whole variable domain DGGITQSPKYLFRKEGQNVTLSCEQNLNHDAMYWYRQDPGQGLRLIYYSQIVNDFQKGDIAEGYSVSREKKESFPLTVTSAQKNPTAFYLCASSRGSSAGNTIYFGEGSWLTVV.

The J gene is TRBJ1-1, the V gene TRBV5-5, with D possibly matching TRBD1 (5 bases). The V gene lost 2 bases and the J gene lost 5 bases, with 13 bases spanning the gap. The CDR3 totals 14 residues. Germline CDR1 SGHKS, CDR2 YYEKEE (reference sequence). CDR3 bases: TGTGCCAGCAGCTTCGGTGACAGTCGGACTGAAGCTTTCTTT. This sequence encodes CASSFGDSRTEAFF. Complete variable domain (other parts from reference TRBV5-5 and TRBJ1-1): DAGVTQSPTHLIKTRGQQVTLRCSPISGHKSVSWYQQVLGQGPQFIFQYYEKEERGRGNFPDRFSARQFPNYSSELNVNALLLGDSALYLCASSFGDSRTEAFFGQGTRLTVV.

The chain links TRBV5-1 to TRBJ1-4; tentatively, D is TRBD1 (5 bases). Germline V lookup: CDR1 SGHRS, CDR2 YFSETQ. V shed 2 bases and J shed 3 bases, with 11 bases lying between them. The CDR3 sequence is 15 residues long. The CDR3 here is CASSFFGGANEKLFF. Here the CDR3 DNA reads TGCGCCAGCAGCTTTTTCGGAGGGGCTAATGAAAAACTGTTTTTT.

The chain joins TRBV2 to TRBJ1-4, with 9 bases aligning to TRBD1. The CDR3 extends over 14 amino acids. J was trimmed by 8 bases and V by 9 bases; bases with no gene match: 10. Germline CDR1 reads SNHLY; CDR2 reads FYNNEI. This CDR3 is CASAWDRAGEKLFF. In DNA form, the CDR3 reads TGTGCCAGTGCCTGGGACAGGGCGGGGGAAAAACTGTTTTTT.

This chain links TRBV19 with TRBJ2-7; possible D gene TRBD1, 5 bases. The germline V gene has CDR1 LNHDA and CDR2 SQIVND (reference sequence). Trimming removed 5 bases at V and 5 bases at J, with 13 bases between. The CDR3 runs 13 residues. The CDR3 here is CASSARTLDEQYF. CDR3 DNA sequence: TGTGCCAGTAGTGCCCGGACACTCGACGAGCAGTACTTC.

The chain couples TRBV2 to TRBJ1-2; perhaps TRBD1 as D (5 bases). V lost 8 bases to trimming and J lost 1 base, with 11 bases between them. Germline CDR1 and CDR2: SNHLY and FYNNEI. The CDR3 loop spans 13 amino acids. The chain's CDR3 is CASEGRGNYGYTF. DNA for the CDR3: TGTGCCAGCGAGGGGAGGGGTAACTATGGCTACACCTTC. Complete variable domain (other parts from reference TRBV2 and TRBJ1-2): EPEVTQTPSHQVTQMGQEVILRCVPISNHLYFYWYRQILGQKVEFLVSFYNNEISEKSEIFDDQFSVERPDGSNFTLKIRSTKLEDSAMYFCASEGRGNYGYTFGSGTRLTVV.

The chain carries TRBV6-1 and TRBJ1-2; 7 positions match TRBD1. The junction had 13 bases not matched to a gene; V was cut back by 8 bases and J by 7 bases. The CDR3 covers 14 residues. The germline V gene encodes CDR1 MNHNS and CDR2 SASEGT. CDR3 bases: TGTGCCAGCGAAGGGGGAGAGGGGGCTCGTGGCTACACCTTC. It encodes CASEGGEGARGYTF.